This TCR beta chain was captured in a study of naive and memory T cell subsets. Study results and limitations: Possibly reflecting memory cells re-expressing CD45RA, a few larger clonotypes occurred in naive repertoires, especially CD8. No ground truth validated the naive and memory repertoire findings. From naive to CM, EM and EMRA, diversity decreased and Gini increased.

This clonotype was counted ten times or more. The antigen is not known. Separate alpha and beta amplification began at the second PCR step. Both TRBC1 and TRBC2 were covered by a beta constant-region primer of two equimolar oligonucleotides. Four rounds of PCR amplified the ligated cDNA using nested alpha and beta constant-region primers plus SP2. MiXCR was run by TCRdb on the UMI-ligation and nested PCR reads, yielding one entry per CDR3 protein. This table holds about 90,000 distinct CDR3 sequences, roughly 10% found once. This receptor was taken from a human donor in good health. The source material was naive CD4+ T cells from blood.

CDR3 nucleotides: TGTGCCAGCTCACCCTCAAACACTGAAGCTTTCTTT. Translation: CASSPSNTEAFF. The chain links TRBV18 to TRBJ1-1; D gene ambiguous. From germline, CDR1 is KGHSH and CDR2 LQKENI. The CDR3 runs to 12 residues. V dropped 3 bases and J dropped 2 bases, with 4 bases sitting between them.